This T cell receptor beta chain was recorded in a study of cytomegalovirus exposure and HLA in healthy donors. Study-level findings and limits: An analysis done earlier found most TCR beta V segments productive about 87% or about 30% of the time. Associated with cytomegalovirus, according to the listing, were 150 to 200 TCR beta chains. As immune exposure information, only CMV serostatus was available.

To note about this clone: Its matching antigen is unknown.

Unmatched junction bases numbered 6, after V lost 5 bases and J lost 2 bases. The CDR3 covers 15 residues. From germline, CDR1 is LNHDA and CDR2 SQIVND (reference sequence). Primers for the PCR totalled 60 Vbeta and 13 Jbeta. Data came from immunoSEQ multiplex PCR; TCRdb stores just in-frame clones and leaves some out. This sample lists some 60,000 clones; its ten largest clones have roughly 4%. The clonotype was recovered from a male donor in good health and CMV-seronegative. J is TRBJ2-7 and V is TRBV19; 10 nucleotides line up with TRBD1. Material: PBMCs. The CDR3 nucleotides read TGTGCCAGTAGTTTCCGGGACAGGGGCGCCTACGAGCAGTACTTC. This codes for CASSFRDRGAYEQYF.